These 8 T cell receptor beta chains were sequenced from one sample in a study of T cell responses to AZD1222 COVID-19 vaccine. Libraries were prepared by immunoSEQ multiplex PCR; TCRdb keeps only in-frame clonotypes and omits some of them. Of nearly 95,000 clones in the sample, approximately 92% were seen once. Here the sequenced sample was peripheral blood, taken 28 days after the second AZD1222 dose. These receptors were obtained from an adult who received the AZD1222 COVID-19 vaccine.

The V call is TRBV19, the J call TRBJ2-1; the D is unclear. The CDR3 sequence is 16 residues long. The germline V and J ends were trimmed by 5 bases and 5 bases, with 19 bases remaining between them. Germline CDR1 and CDR2: LNHDA and SQIVND (reference sequence). CDR3 nucleotide sequence: TGTGCCAGTAGTGTCGACCCCGGGTGGAGCCACAATGAGCAGTTCTTC. It codes for CASSVDPGWSHNEQFF.

The chain employs TRBV4-3 and TRBJ2-1; the D is unclear. From germline, CDR1 is LGHNA and CDR2 YSLEER. The V gene lost 0 bases and the J gene lost 6 bases, with 12 bases spanning the gap. The length of the CDR3 is 15 residues. The CDR3 DNA reads TGCGCCAGCAGCCAAGATCCAGCCCTTTTCAATGAGCAGTTCTTC. It codes for CASSQDPALFNEQFF.

The V and J genes are TRBV12-3 or TRBV12-4 and TRBJ2-7; no definite D call. This CDR3 comprises 13 residues. V was clipped by 5 bases and J by 0 bases, with 8 bases between them. The chain's CDR3 is CASSRTDSYEQYF. For the CDR3, the DNA is TGTGCCAGCAGTCGGACCGACTCCTACGAGCAGTACTTC.

The V gene is TRBV7-2, the J gene TRBJ1-4; D is undetermined. CDR1 is SGHTA and CDR2 is FQGNSA in the germline V gene. This CDR3 has 18 residues. V lost 1 base and J 3 bases, leaving 18 bases between the germline ends. CDR3 region: CASSLETVLSLANEKLFF. The CDR3 DNA reads TGTGCCAGCAGCTTAGAGACGGTGCTTTCTTTGGCTAATGAAAAACTGTTTTTT.

The rearrangement joins TRBV2 to TRBJ2-3; TRBD2 agrees at 14 bases. CDR3 length: 19 residues. With 2 bases clipped from V and 0 bases from J, the junction kept 7 bases outside the gene matches. From germline, CDR1 is SNHLY and CDR2 FYNNEI. DNA for the CDR3: TGTGCCAGCAGTGAAACAGGGACTAGCGGGGGTACTAGCACAGATACGCAGTATTTT. It is translated as CASSETGTSGGTSTDTQYF.

V and J are TRBV19 and TRBJ1-1, with 7 bases that match TRBD1. CDR1 is LNHDA and CDR2 is SQIVND in the germline V gene (reference sequence). The CDR3 has 18 amino acids. Unmatched junction bases numbered 17, after V lost 6 bases and J lost 1 base. The CDR3 DNA reads TGTGCCAGTAGGGTCCAATACAGGGGTCCCGATGCGAACACTGAAGCTTTCTTT. Encoded protein: CASRVQYRGPDANTEAFF.

J is TRBJ2-1 and V is TRBV3-1 (or the pseudogene TRBV3-2); 8 nucleotides match TRBD1. Germline values: CDR1 LGHDT, CDR2 YNNKEL (reference sequence). The junction had 7 bases not matched to a gene; V was cut back by 3 bases and J by 9 bases. There are 14 residues in the CDR3. CDR3 sequence reads: CASSHQGAGGEQFF. CDR3 DNA: TGTGCCAGCAGCCATCAGGGGGCTGGCGGTGAGCAGTTCTTC.

The chain combines TRBV30 with TRBJ2-2; the D is unclear. The V end was cut by 3 bases, the J end by 6 bases, with 5 bases between. The CDR3 extends over 11 amino acids. Germline V lookup: CDR1 GTSNPN, CDR2 SVGIG (reference sequence). The CDR3 sequence: CAWSAAGELFF. DNA of the CDR3: TGTGCCTGGAGCGCGGCCGGGGAGCTGTTTTTT.